This TCR beta chain was recovered during a study of blood T cells in healthy people across ages. The CDR3 spans 12 residues. Trimming removed 6 bases from V and 11 bases from J, with 16 bases in between. Germline CDR1 and CDR2: ENHRY and SYGVKD. In this sample, this clonotype turned up a few times. A sample-barcoded 5' primer and a J-beta primer mix were used in a second PCR of roughly 7 to 12 cycles. TCRdb called the 5' RACE reads again in MiXCR, with one record for every CDR3 protein. Among around 850,000 distinct CDR3 sequences, around 36% were seen once, and the ten largest hold 13%. This rearrangement joins TRBV10-3 to TRBJ2-5, with D perhaps TRBD2 (5 bases). This sequence was found in a man aged 18 to 30 in good health. Sequenced sample: blood. The chain's CDR3 is CAIRDQEGEQYF. Here the CDR3 DNA reads TGTGCCATCAGGGATCAAGAGGGTGAGCAGTACTTC.